This entry concerns a single T cell receptor beta chain. One end of the junction fails to match germline, which may point to a read error. This entry belongs to a study of T cell repertoires in cytomegalovirus infection. Each CDR3 protein gets one entry after TCRdb re-called the reads with MiXCR. This table has more than 650,000 distinct CDR3 sequences, about 40% appearing once. Germline V CDR1 and CDR2: LGHNA, YNFKEQ. The CDR3 loop spans 13 amino acids. The specimen was PBMCs. This TCR was sampled from a human donor in good health (CMV status not recorded). Some clones in this sample may be carry-over from other donors' samples. The rearrangement uses TRBV4-2 and TRBJ1-2; 7 bases map to TRBD1. The CDR3 nucleotides read TGTTCCAGCAGCCCCCGGACAGGCCTTGGCTACACCTTC. Translation: CSSSPRTGLGYTF.